This passage covers 23 T cell receptor beta chains from one sample sequenced in a study of blood T cell repertoires in COVID-19. The protocol was immunoSEQ multiplex PCR, while the TCRdb copy is restricted to in-frame clones and leaves out a portion. The sample consists of about 190,000 clones, 75% to 80% of them appearing once. Input material: peripheral blood. The source of these receptors is a woman aged 65 to 85 with acute or convalescent COVID-19.

V and J are TRBV7-3 and TRBJ2-1; 10 bases agree with TRBD2. In germline, CDR1 is SGHTA, CDR2 FQGTGA. The V gene end was trimmed by 3 bases and the J gene end by 8 bases; junction bases not matched to a gene: 10. This CDR3 has 16 residues. The CDR3 DNA reads TGTGCCAGCAGCTTGCCTAGCGGGAGAGGATCTCATGAGCAGTTCTTC. Translated: CASSLPSGRGSHEQFF.

CDR3 DNA sequence: TGTGCCAGCAGGGACAGGGATCTCGATGGCTACACCTTC. Protein sequence: CASRDRDLDGYTF. The V and J genes are TRBV2 and TRBJ1-2; 8 nucleotides agree with TRBD1. CDR1 is SNHLY, CDR2 FYNNEI, per germline. Trimming at V came to 6 bases and at J to 6 bases, leaving 6 bases not matched to a gene. CDR3 length equals 13 residues.

The CDR3 sequence: CASSPKGEETQYF. The CDR3 nucleotides read TGTGCCAGCAGCCCTAAGGGAGAAGAGACCCAGTACTTC. The chain employs TRBV14 and TRBJ2-5, with D perhaps TRBD2 (5 bases). Per the germline V gene, CDR1 is SGHDN and CDR2 is FVKESK. Trimming shortened V by 4 bases and J by 3 bases, and 9 bases separated the two germline ends. CDR3 length equals 13 residues. Filled out from reference TRBV14 and TRBJ2-5, the complete variable domain reads EAGVTQFPSHSVIEKGQTVTLRCDPISGHDNLYWYRRVMGKEIKFLLHFVKESKQDESGMPNNRFLAERTGGTYSTLKVQPAELEDSGVYFCASSPKGEETQYFGPGTRLLVL.

The chain links TRBV29-1 to TRBJ1-1; D might be TRBD1 (6 bases). CDR3 size: 13 residues. V shed 4 bases and J shed 4 bases, with 13 bases lying between them. Per the germline V gene, CDR1 is SQVTM and CDR2 is ANQGSEA. CDR3 loop: CSVGLGGGTEAFF. As DNA, the CDR3 is TGCAGCGTTGGTTTGGGAGGGGGCACTGAAGCTTTCTTT.

This clone was detected only a few times. This chain uses TRBV5-4 with TRBJ2-1, with 7 bases aligning to TRBD1. Germline CDR1 and CDR2: SGHNT and YYREEE (reference sequence). Losses at the gene ends were 4 bases for V and 2 bases for J; bases not matched to a gene: 9. The CDR3 totals 16 residues. The CDR3 loop is CASSKTGETAYNEQFF. CDR3 DNA sequence: TGTGCCAGCAGCAAAACAGGGGAGACGGCCTACAATGAGCAGTTCTTC. Filled out from reference TRBV5-4 and TRBJ2-1, the complete variable domain reads ETGVTQSPTHLIKTRGQQVTLRCSSQSGHNTVSWYQQALGQGPQFIFQYYREEENGRGNFPPRFSGLQFPNYSSELNVNALELDDSALYLCASSKTGETAYNEQFFGPGTRLTVL.

This chain uses TRBV5-1 with TRBJ2-3, with D possibly TRBD1 on 6 matching bases. Per germline, CDR1 SGHRS and CDR2 YFSETQ. This CDR3 contains 15 residues. The V gene lost 3 bases and the J gene lost 0 bases, with 11 bases spanning the gap. The CDR3 loop is CASSSTGDSTDTQYF. The CDR3 coding sequence is TGCGCCAGCAGCTCGACAGGAGACAGCACAGATACGCAGTATTTT.

The rearrangement uses TRBV7-8 and TRBJ1-5; D is unclear. This CDR3 region has 15 residues. Trimming pared 4 bases from V and 3 bases from J, leaving 13 bases between. Germline lookup yields CDR1 SGHVS and CDR2 FQNEAQ. This CDR3 reads CASSSLAGYNQPQHF. The CDR3 DNA reads TGTGCCAGCAGCTCACTGGCGGGGTACAATCAGCCCCAGCATTTT. Complete variable domain (other parts from reference TRBV7-8 and TRBJ1-5): GAGVSQSPRYKVAKRGQDVALRCDPISGHVSLFWYQQALGQGPEFLTYFQNEAQLDKSGLPSDRFFAERPEGSVSTLKIQRTQQEDSAVYLCASSSLAGYNQPQHFGDGTRLSIL.

The chain employs TRBV6-5 and TRBJ2-7; TRBD1 aligns across 8 bases. This CDR3 is 15 amino acids long. The trim removed 6 bases at V and 0 bases at J, leaving 7 bases unmatched. CDR1 and CDR2 from the germline V gene are MNHEY and SVGAGI. Here the CDR3 reads CASRPGQGVSYEQYF. DNA of the CDR3: TGTGCCAGCAGGCCAGGACAGGGCGTCTCCTACGAGCAGTACTTC.

The chain has TRBV5-4 and TRBJ1-3; D not resolved. V was trimmed by 3 bases and J by 0 bases, leaving 10 bases between them. Germline V gene sequence: CDR1 SGHNT, CDR2 YYREEE (reference sequence). There are 15 residues in the CDR3. CDR3 amino acids: CASSSPQSSGNTIYF. CDR3 DNA: TGTGCCAGCAGCTCACCACAGAGCTCTGGAAACACCATATATTTT.

This clone was counted only a few times. V usage is TRBV6-5 and J usage is TRBJ2-1, with TRBD1 matching over 8 bases. Germline CDR1 reads MNHEY; CDR2 reads SVGAGI. The junction had 4 bases not matched to a gene; V was cut back by 1 base and J by 2 bases. CDR3 length equals 16 residues. CDR3 sequence: CASSYLQGAAYNEQFF. The DNA for the CDR3 is TGTGCCAGCAGTTACTTGCAGGGGGCGGCCTACAATGAGCAGTTCTTC.

The gene calls are TRBV7-3 and TRBJ2-2; 7 nucleotides align to TRBD1. The germline CDR1 and CDR2 sequences are SGHTA and FQGTGA. The CDR3 spans 16 residues. V was pared by 5 bases and J by 0 bases, with 6 bases of the junction left unmatched. DNA for the CDR3: TGTGCCAGCAGCCTGCAGGGGGATTCGAACACCGGGGAGCTGTTTTTT. It is translated as CASSLQGDSNTGELFF.

V gene TRBV15 combines with J gene TRBJ1-1, with no clear D. V gave up 2 bases and J gave up 0 bases, with 4 bases separating them. Per germline, CDR1 LNHNV and CDR2 YYDKDF (reference sequence). The CDR3 consists of 13 residues. CDR3 coding DNA: TGTGCCACCAGCAGATTAGTGAACACTGAAGCTTTCTTT. This sequence encodes CATSRLVNTEAFF.

The rearrangement links TRBV10-2 to TRBJ1-2; D unresolved. V lost 2 bases and J lost 4, with 11 bases in between. CDR1 is WSHSY and CDR2 is SAAADI in the germline V gene. The CDR3 consists of 14 residues. The CDR3 here is CASSEAGDAYGYTF. DNA for the CDR3: TGCGCCAGCAGTGAGGCCGGGGATGCCTATGGCTACACCTTC.

This clone was observed a handful of times. V usage is TRBV5-1 and J usage is TRBJ2-1; no clear D. The germline V gene has CDR1 SGHRS and CDR2 YFSETQ. The CDR3 contains 13 residues. Trimming stripped 6 bases from V and 9 bases from J, with 16 bases between. The CDR3 protein is CASNVLFSSEQFF. In DNA form, the CDR3 reads TGCGCCAGCAATGTACTATTCAGCAGTGAGCAGTTCTTC.

The chain joins TRBV11-3 to TRBJ2-1; no definite D call. Trimming shortened V by 0 bases and J by 0 bases, and 6 bases separated the two germline ends. This CDR3 spans 15 amino acids. CDR1 SGHNT and CDR2 YENEEA come from the germline V gene. Written as DNA, the CDR3 is TGTGCCAGCAGCTTAGATCCACTCTCCTACAATGAGCAGTTCTTC. This translates into CASSLDPLSYNEQFF.

V usage is TRBV5-1 and J usage is TRBJ2-2; possibly TRBD1 for D (6 bases). CDR3 length: 16 amino acids. Trimming left V 6 bases short and J 5 bases short, with 20 bases between. Germline V gives CDR1 SGHRS, CDR2 YFSETQ. CDR3 bases: TGCGCCAGCACTTGGGGAAGGGGGACGTCGACCGGGGAGCTGTTTTTT. It is translated as CASTWGRGTSTGELFF.

J is TRBJ2-7 and V is TRBV7-6; 8 bases are a match to TRBD2. V shed 5 bases, J shed 2 bases, and the junction held 5 bases outside the gene matches. In germline, CDR1 is SGHVS, CDR2 FNYEAQ. The CDR3 length is 14 residues. The chain's CDR3 is CASSVTSGAYEQYF. The CDR3 region has the DNA TGTGCCAGCAGCGTTACTAGCGGAGCCTACGAGCAGTACTTC.

This chain links TRBV6-6 with TRBJ2-7, with no clear D. With 6 bases removed from V and 2 bases from J, the gap between germline ends came to 8 bases. CDR1 and CDR2 (germline): MNHNY, SVGAGI (reference sequence). The CDR3 is made up of 12 amino acids. The CDR3 sequence is CASSNRAYEQYF. CDR3 sequence (DNA): TGTGCCAGCAGCAACAGAGCCTACGAGCAGTACTTC.

J is TRBJ2-1 and V is TRBV18; tentative D call: TRBD1 (6 bases). The CDR3 sequence is 14 residues long. Trimming removed 3 bases at V and 9 bases at J, with 15 bases between. Germline CDR1 and CDR2: KGHSH and LQKENI. CDR3 bases: TGTGCCAGCTCACCCGAGACAGGCCTCATTGAGCAGTTCTTC. Translation: CASSPETGLIEQFF.

The genes are TRBV6-5 and TRBJ2-7, with D maybe TRBD1 (6 bases). Germline CDR1 is MNHEY and CDR2 is SVGAGI. The length of the CDR3 is 14 residues. V dropped 6 bases and J dropped 0 bases, with 12 bases sitting between them. CDR3 protein: CASRPDRPSYEQYF. CDR3 bases: TGTGCCAGCAGGCCTGACAGGCCCTCCTACGAGCAGTACTTC.

This rearrangement joins TRBV19 to TRBJ1-1, with a weak D call TRBD1 (5 bases). Germline V lookup: CDR1 LNHDA, CDR2 SQIVND (reference sequence). CDR3 size: 13 residues. V lost 11 bases and J 0 bases, leaving 13 bases between the germline ends. CDR3 in DNA: TGTGCCGTTGGGGCAGGAGTGAACACTGAAGCTTTCTTT. This encodes CAVGAGVNTEAFF.

About this clone itself: Other DNA sequences in the same sample also yield this CDR3. The chain has TRBV2 and TRBJ2-7, with D maybe TRBD1 (5 bases). CDR1 is SNHLY, CDR2 FYNNEI, per germline. With 1 base removed from V and 1 base from J, the gap between germline ends came to 8 bases. The CDR3 contains 14 residues. CDR3 sequence reads: CASSEGRGSYEQYF. The CDR3 DNA sequence: TGTGCCAGCAGTGAAGGTAGGGGATCCTACGAGCAGTACTTC.

The V gene is TRBV28, the J gene TRBJ1-2; 8 positions agree with TRBD1. The germline gives CDR1 MDHEN, CDR2 SYDVKM. There are 17 residues in the CDR3. V lost 3 bases and J lost 4; bases outside the gene matches: 13. The CDR3 nucleotides are TGTGCCAGCAGTTTGTCCGGGACAGGAGCGTCTGGCTATGGCTACACCTTC. Its protein product is CASSLSGTGASGYGYTF.